The rows below give T cell receptor beta chains drawn from one sample of a study of graft-versus-host responses after intestinal transplantation. Assay used: immunoSEQ multiplex PCR; TCRdb lists only in-frame clones, some missing. The repertoire consists of 20,000 or so clones, with roughly 86% occurring once and the leading ten covering 40% to 65%. The sequenced sample was bone marrow, obtained approximately 120 days after transplant. The receptor set was obtained from a human patient who received an intestinal transplant, so some T cells may come from the graft donor. CDR3s include the opening cysteine and the closing phenylalanine or tryptophan. D genes are given only for firm matches. For some rows the clone size is stated as once, few or many, or as a class when expanded; others skip it.

D gene: NA
V gene: TRBV18
J gene: TRBJ1-2
clone size: NA
CDR3 protein: CASSPWDPGAQDGYTF
CDR3 DNA: TGTGCCAGCTCACCCTGGGACCCGGGGGCGCAGGACGGCTACACCTTC

D gene: NA
V gene: TRBV19
J gene: TRBJ1-5
clone size: NA
CDR3 protein: CASSIRADQPQHF
CDR3 DNA: TGTGCCAGTAGTATAAGGGCAGATCAGCCCCAGCATTTT

D gene: TRBD1
V gene: TRBV11-3
J gene: TRBJ2-3
clone size: NA
CDR3 protein: CASSRDRSTDTQYF
CDR3 DNA: TGTGCCAGCAGCCGGGACAGAAGCACAGATACGCAGTATTTT

D gene: TRBD2
V gene: TRBV7-9
J gene: TRBJ2-3
clone size: NA
CDR3 protein: CASSPRELAGSPTDTQYF
CDR3 DNA: TGTGCCAGCAGCCCTAGGGAGCTAGCGGGTTCACCCACAGATACGCAGTATTTT

D gene: TRBD1
V gene: TRBV6-5
J gene: TRBJ2-5
clone size: NA
CDR3 protein: CASSYGQGAGTQYF
CDR3 DNA: TGTGCCAGCAGTTACGGACAGGGGGCTGGGACCCAGTACTTC

D gene: NA
V gene: TRBV27
J gene: TRBJ2-7
clone size: NA
CDR3 protein: CASSSTGHLDF
CDR3 DNA: TGTGCCAGCAGTTCGACAGGTCATTTGGACTTC

D gene: NA
V gene: TRBV19
J gene: TRBJ2-1
clone size: NA
CDR3 protein: CASSIAGAISYNEQFF
CDR3 DNA: TGTGCCAGTAGTATAGCGGGAGCAATCTCCTACAATGAGCAGTTCTTC

D gene: NA
V gene: TRBV6-5
J gene: TRBJ2-3
clone size: NA
CDR3 protein: CASSYSQDSTQYF
CDR3 DNA: TGTGCCAGCAGTTACTCGCAGGACAGTACGCAGTATTTT

D gene: TRBD2
V gene: TRBV7-9
J gene: TRBJ2-1
clone size: NA
CDR3 protein: CASSLAMGGRDNEQFF
CDR3 DNA: TGTGCCAGCAGCTTAGCGATGGGCGGGAGGGACAATGAGCAGTTCTTC

D gene: TRBD1
V gene: TRBV18
J gene: TRBJ2-1
clone size: NA
CDR3 protein: CASSPKKGTGWGSEQFF
CDR3 DNA: TGTGCCAGCTCACCGAAAAAAGGGACAGGGTGGGGGAGTGAGCAGTTCTTC

D gene: NA
V gene: TRBV10-3
J gene: TRBJ2-6
clone size: NA
CDR3 protein: CAISESQGNSGANVLTF
CDR3 DNA: TGTGCCATCAGTGAGTCACAGGGAAACTCTGGGGCCAACGTCCTGACTTTC

D gene: NA
V gene: TRBV27
J gene: TRBJ2-2
clone size: NA
CDR3 protein: CASSSRRTGELFF
CDR3 DNA: TGTGCCAGCAGTTCAAGACGTACCGGGGAGCTGTTTTTT

D gene: NA
V gene: TRBV21-1
J gene: TRBJ1-1
clone size: NA
CDR3 protein: CASSSLVANTIRTEAFF
CDR3 DNA: TGTGCCAGCAGTTCGTTAGTAGCTAACACAATTCGCACTGAAGCTTTCTTT

D gene: NA
V gene: TRBV11-2
J gene: TRBJ1-5
clone size: NA
CDR3 protein: CASSDRLGPQHF
CDR3 DNA: TGTGCCAGCAGCGATAGACTCGGGCCCCAGCATTTT

D gene: NA
V gene: TRBV7-9
J gene: TRBJ2-5
clone size: NA
CDR3 protein: CASSLSGETQYF
CDR3 DNA: TGTGCCAGCAGCTTATCAGGGGAGACCCAGTACTTC

D gene: TRBD2
V gene: TRBV4-1
J gene: TRBJ2-7
clone size: once
CDR3 protein: CASSQGTSGIYEQYF
CDR3 DNA: TGCGCCAGCAGCCAAGGGACTAGCGGGATTTACGAGCAGTACTTC

D gene: NA
V gene: TRBV28
J gene: TRBJ1-1
clone size: NA
CDR3 protein: CASSLPHREAFF
CDR3 DNA: TGTGCCAGCAGTTTACCCCATCGGGAAGCTTTCTTT

D gene: NA
V gene: TRBV30
J gene: TRBJ2-7
clone size: NA
CDR3 protein: CAWSVPTGTVYEQYF
CDR3 DNA: TGTGCCTGGAGTGTACCGACGGGGACCGTCTACGAGCAGTACTTC

D gene: NA
V gene: TRBV11-2
J gene: TRBJ2-6
clone size: once
CDR3 protein: CASSSGTRIGANVLTF
CDR3 DNA: TGTGCCAGCAGCTCCGGGACAAGGATTGGGGCCAACGTCCTGACTTTC

D gene: TRBD2
V gene: TRBV7-8
J gene: TRBJ2-7
clone size: few
CDR3 protein: CASSSKGLAGGHEQYF
CDR3 DNA: TGTGCCAGCAGCTCTAAGGGCCTAGCGGGAGGTCACGAGCAGTACTTC

D gene: NA
V gene: TRBV29-1
J gene: TRBJ2-5
clone size: NA
CDR3 protein: CSVRSRFNQETQYF
CDR3 DNA: TGCAGCGTGCGTAGCCGTTTTAACCAAGAGACCCAGTACTTC

D gene: TRBD2
V gene: TRBV6-4
J gene: TRBJ2-3
clone size: NA
CDR3 protein: CASSVGLAGGSDTQYF
CDR3 DNA: TGTGCCAGCAGTGTGGGACTAGCGGGAGGATCAGATACGCAGTATTTT

D gene: NA
V gene: TRBV2
J gene: TRBJ2-7
clone size: NA
CDR3 protein: CASSSGFYEQYF
CDR3 DNA: TGTGCCAGCAGTTCCGGGTTTTACGAGCAGTACTTC

D gene: TRBD2
V gene: TRBV7-3
J gene: TRBJ2-1
clone size: NA
CDR3 protein: CASSSTSGPYNEQFF
CDR3 DNA: TGTGCCAGCAGCTCAACTAGCGGCCCTTACAATGAGCAGTTCTTC

D gene: NA
V gene: TRBV6-1
J gene: TRBJ2-7
clone size: NA
CDR3 protein: CASSEPGSSYEQYF
CDR3 DNA: TGTGCCAGCAGTGAACCGGGATCCTCCTACGAGCAGTACTTC

D gene: TRBD1
V gene: TRBV5-8
J gene: TRBJ1-4
clone size: once
CDR3 protein: CASRLRDRSNEKLFF
CDR3 DNA: TGTGCCAGCAGGCTCCGGGACAGGTCTAATGAAAAACTGTTTTTT

D gene: NA
V gene: TRBV9
J gene: TRBJ1-1
clone size: NA
CDR3 protein: CASKGPGNTEAFF
CDR3 DNA: TGTGCCAGCAAGGGCCCAGGGAACACTGAAGCTTTCTTT

D gene: NA
V gene: TRBV11-1
J gene: TRBJ1-2
clone size: few
CDR3 protein: CASSRWEGGYGYTF
CDR3 DNA: TGTGCCAGCAGCCGTTGGGAGGGGGGCTATGGCTACACCTTC

D gene: NA
V gene: TRBV4-1
J gene: TRBJ2-7
clone size: NA
CDR3 protein: CASSHLYGSSNSYEQYF
CDR3 DNA: TGCGCCAGCAGCCACCTCTATGGCTCCTCTAACTCCTACGAGCAGTACTTC

D gene: NA
V gene: TRBV21-1
J gene: TRBJ1-2
clone size: NA
CDR3 protein: CASPGGRGYGYTF
CDR3 DNA: TGTGCCAGCCCCGGGGGCCGGGGCTATGGCTACACCTTC